This is a list of T cell receptor beta chains from one sample in a study of T-cell memory formation after mild COVID-19. TCRdb passed the 5' RACE reads through MiXCR, listing each CDR3 protein once. The table includes approximately 480,000 distinct CDR3 sequences, 15% to 20% detected once. The specimen was PBMCs or a T cell subset sorted from them (not recorded which). The receptors come from an adult woman who had mild COVID-19 (a few samples of this study predate the infection). Cell type and time point are not known. CDR3s leave out the opening cysteine and the closing phenylalanine or tryptophan.

cdr3_aa j_call v_call
ASSSQGVVGTEAF TRBJ1-1 TRBV7-9
ASGNSGSSYNEQF TRBJ2-1 TRBV13
ASSLTGPSTNEKLF TRBJ1-4 TRBV5-1
ATPKYHRDTEAF TRBJ1-1 TRBV24-1
ASSPALGRVNEQF TRBJ2-1 TRBV11-3
ASSSGLAGEKNIQY TRBJ2-4 TRBV7-8
ASSLTGQGSSGANVLT TRBJ2-6 TRBV5-1
ASSLGDSPYNEQF TRBJ2-1 TRBV7-7
ASNPGRGGNNEQF TRBJ2-1 TRBV6-1
ATGQGYTGELF TRBJ2-2 TRBV24-1
ASSLLTATSSYEQY TRBJ2-7 TRBV7-8
ASIGPEGHEKLF TRBJ1-4 TRBV6-1
ASSPLLGEPREQF TRBJ2-1 TRBV18
SATRTVVEAF TRBJ1-1 TRBV20-1
ASSLSRGYT TRBJ1-2 TRBV28
ASSVDGLATKGQETQY TRBJ2-5 TRBV7-9
ASSFGASYGYT TRBJ1-2 TRBV12-3/TRBV12-4
ASSLAGDRARDTQY TRBJ2-3 TRBV7-9
SARYRGEYNSPLH TRBJ1-6 TRBV20-1
ATSDLGNTEAF TRBJ1-1 TRBV24-1
ATSIEREQF TRBJ2-1 TRBV15
ATSDFGRGVSNAGELF TRBJ2-2 TRBV24-1
ASSLGFETQY TRBJ2-5 TRBV7-9
ASSQEDVAGGHYNEQF TRBJ2-1 TRBV4-2
ASTTGWGPQH TRBJ1-5 TRBV6-4
ASSQEPGQGYEQY TRBJ2-7 TRBV4-1
ATKPEWQRDYGYT TRBJ1-2 TRBV10-3
SAVPQGDRSEAF TRBJ1-1 TRBV20-1
SARDRLAGAVEQY TRBJ2-7 TRBV20-1
ASSKAARPKNTGELF TRBJ2-2 TRBV5-5
ASSQERGQGVPLH TRBJ1-6 TRBV4-1
AIGIAGASYEQY TRBJ2-7 TRBV10-3
SARDLLATEAF TRBJ1-1 TRBV20-1
ASSFGPGTYNEQF TRBJ2-1 TRBV11-2
AASWAGVADTQY TRBJ2-3 TRBV12-3/TRBV12-4
ASSLLGVGDGYT TRBJ1-2 TRBV27
ASRRQETQY TRBJ2-5 TRBV12-3/TRBV12-4
ASSPLGATGRTSAF TRBJ1-1 TRBV4-1
ASSRFANTIY TRBJ1-3 TRBV12-3/TRBV12-4
ATSDFSRAGELF TRBJ2-2 TRBV24-1
ATMRDREVRPQH TRBJ1-5 TRBV19
SATRGGYGYT TRBJ1-2 TRBV20-1
ASSLGSRDPNTEAF TRBJ1-1 TRBV7-2
ASRPPGPRANEKLF TRBJ1-4 TRBV12-3/TRBV12-4
ATSAERGVSNEQF TRBJ2-1 TRBV24-1
ASSLTSGGARETQY TRBJ2-5 TRBV7-3
AWSARLEAGGYT TRBJ1-2 TRBV30
ASSLFSGLGTDTIY TRBJ1-3 TRBV12-3/TRBV12-4
SARDRGRGAYNEQF TRBJ2-1 TRBV20-1
ASSLGGTGSMSANVLT TRBJ2-6 TRBV7-6
SAKTGYEQY TRBJ2-7 TRBV20-1
ASSFPRTSGTRYNEQF TRBJ2-1 TRBV7-9
ASSGQGVTGELF TRBJ2-2 TRBV12-3/TRBV12-4
ASSSSWGLEEQY TRBJ2-7 TRBV11-1
ASSLGKTSGTGLGQF TRBJ2-1 TRBV12-3/TRBV12-4